Each of the 13 T cell receptor beta chains below was sequenced from the same sample in a study of cytomegalovirus exposure and HLA in healthy donors. Use of 60 Vbeta and 13 Jbeta primers characterized the PCR. Profiled with immunoSEQ multiplex PCR; TCRdb holds only in-frame clones, not every one. This sample has around 110,000 clones, with about 61% found just once. The sequencing input was PBMCs. The source is a woman aged 25 to 39 in good health and CMV-seronegative.

This chain joins TRBV7-6 and TRBJ2-2; no clear D. The germline V and J ends were trimmed by 0 bases and 0 bases, with 5 bases remaining between them. The CDR3 runs 15 residues. From germline, CDR1 is SGHVS and CDR2 FNYEAQ. This CDR3 is CASSLAATNTGELFF. In nucleotides, the CDR3 is TGTGCCAGCAGCTTAGCCGCTACGAACACCGGGGAGCTGTTTTTT.

The chain employs TRBV28 and TRBJ1-5, with D unclear. The CDR3 contains 15 residues. V dropped 1 base and J dropped 9 bases, with 16 bases sitting between them. Looked up from germline, CDR1 is MDHEN and CDR2 is SYDVKM. CDR3 amino acids: CASSLYSVGERPQHF. In nucleotides, the CDR3 is TGTGCCAGCAGTTTATACTCTGTCGGGGAGAGGCCCCAGCATTTT. Variable domain in full (rest from reference TRBV28 and TRBJ1-5): DVKVTQSSRYLVKRTGEKVFLECVQDMDHENMFWYRQDPGLGLRLIYFSYDVKMKEKGDIPEGYSVSREKKERFSLILESASTNQTSMYLCASSLYSVGERPQHFGDGTRLSIL.

The chain combines TRBV7-9 with TRBJ2-2, with 7 bases lining up with TRBD1. J gave up 3 bases and V 0 bases, and 13 bases lay outside the gene matches. Germline CDR1 reads SEHNR; CDR2 reads FQNEAQ (reference sequence). The CDR3 consists of 19 residues. The CDR3 here is CASSLALILGGADTGELFF. CDR3 DNA sequence: TGTGCCAGCAGCTTAGCGCTAATTCTAGGGGGCGCAGACACCGGGGAGCTGTTTTTT.

This clone was counted between two and nine times. The chain carries TRBV28 and TRBJ2-5, with a weak D call TRBD1 (7 bases). Per the germline V gene, CDR1 is MDHEN and CDR2 is SYDVKM. V was pared by 3 bases and J by 6 bases, with 11 bases between. The CDR3 has 13 residues. CDR3 residues: CASSLSGGQTQYF. Written as DNA, the CDR3 is TGTGCCAGCAGTTTGTCAGGGGGGCAGACCCAGTACTTC.

The CDR3 region is CASSEKGSATDTQYF. The CDR3 DNA reads as TGTGCCAGCAGTGAAAAGGGGTCAGCCACAGATACGCAGTATTTT. The chain carries TRBV6-4 and TRBJ2-3, with D maybe TRBD1 (5 bases). The CDR3 runs 15 residues. Trimming took 3 bases from V and 2 from J, leaving 12 bases between them. CDR1 MRHNA and CDR2 SNTAGT come from the germline V gene.

V gene TRBV19 combines with J gene TRBJ2-3; the D gene is possibly TRBD2 (5 bases). Germline V CDR1 and CDR2: LNHDA, SQIVND (reference sequence). Trimming took 5 bases from V and 8 from J, leaving 17 bases between them. The CDR3 spans 14 residues. The CDR3 nucleotides read TGTGCCAGTAGTGGAGGCGTAACGGTGTCTACGCAGTATTTT. This codes for CASSGGVTVSTQYF.

The CDR3 region is CASSPFTGDGYTF. The CDR3 bases are TGCGCCAGCAGCCCATTCACAGGGGATGGCTACACCTTC. The chain couples TRBV4-3 to TRBJ1-2; 7 nucleotides align to TRBD1. The germline V gene encodes CDR1 LGHNA and CDR2 YSLEER. This CDR3 is built from 13 residues. With 4 bases clipped from V and 6 bases from J, the junction kept 5 bases outside the gene matches.

The chain couples TRBV5-1 to TRBJ1-1; 7 bases are shared with TRBD1. Germline trimming cut 4 bases from V and 1 base from J; bases unmatched to any gene: 7. In germline, CDR1 is SGHRS, CDR2 YFSETQ. The CDR3 is 15 amino acids. The CDR3 region is CASSGRQGRNTEAFF. The CDR3 DNA reads TGCGCCAGCAGCGGCCGACAGGGAAGGAACACTGAAGCTTTCTTT.

This sequence joins TRBV11-2 and TRBJ2-7; D possibly corresponds to TRBD2 (6 bases). CDR1 is SGHAT and CDR2 is FQNNGV in the germline V gene. The CDR3 covers 13 residues. The ends were cut back, 5 bases at V and 5 bases at J, with 13 bases in the middle. The CDR3 region has the DNA TGTGCCAGCAGCCCGGGGGACTTAGACGAGCAGTACTTC. It translates to CASSPGDLDEQYF.

V is TRBV28 and J is TRBJ2-3; TRBD2 matches at 10 bases. The CDR3 extends over 18 amino acids. J lost 0 bases, V lost 7 bases, and 13 bases had no gene match. The V gene's germline CDR1 is MDHEN and CDR2 SYDVKM. CDR3 residues: CASIGGAGGPASTDTQYF. CDR3 in DNA: TGTGCCAGCATTGGGGGAGCGGGAGGGCCGGCTAGCACAGATACGCAGTATTTT.

V usage is TRBV30 and J usage is TRBJ1-1, with D unresolved. The germline V gene encodes CDR1 GTSNPN and CDR2 SVGIG (reference sequence). V lost 1 base and J lost 4, with 10 bases in between. The length of the CDR3 is 13 residues. The CDR3: CAWSGFVATEAFF. The CDR3 DNA follows: TGTGCCTGGAGTGGGTTCGTGGCCACTGAAGCTTTCTTT.

The genes are TRBV5-1 and TRBJ2-3; 15 bases agree with TRBD2. The junction had 5 bases not matched to a gene; V was cut back by 3 bases and J by 0 bases. Germline-derived CDR1 and CDR2 are SGHRS and YFSETQ. This CDR3 is built from 18 residues. CDR3: CASSWTSGRGTSTDTQYF. In DNA form, the CDR3 reads TGCGCCAGCAGCTGGACTAGCGGGAGGGGTACTAGCACAGATACGCAGTATTTT.

The rearrangement links TRBV18 to TRBJ1-1; D is unresolved. This CDR3 has 13 residues. V was cut by 1 base and J by 11 bases, with 14 bases left in between. CDR1 is KGHSH and CDR2 is LQKENI in the germline V gene. The CDR3 region is CASSPRGRVEAFF. The CDR3 coding sequence is TGTGCCAGCTCACCACGTGGGCGGGTTGAGGCTTTCTTT.